The next 23 T cell receptor beta chains were all read from a single sample in a study of control samples from healthy donors and cancer patients. Using immunoSEQ multiplex PCR, the repertoire was profiled, and TCRdb retains in-frame clones only, with some absent. The data contain under 150,000 clones, more than 75% of them singletons. The sequenced sample was blood. The receptors here all came from a man between 60 and 75 years old in good health.

The chain carries TRBV5-1 and TRBJ1-2, with D tentatively TRBD1 (6 bases). This CDR3 contains 13 residues. Trimming removed 6 bases at V and 5 bases at J, with 14 bases between. Germline V gene lookup returns CDR1 SGHRS and CDR2 YFSETQ. The CDR3 is CASTDDRSYGYTF. The DNA for the CDR3 is TGCGCCAGCACGGATGACAGGAGTTATGGCTACACCTTC.

The V call is TRBV29-1, the J call TRBJ1-1; tentatively, D is TRBD1 (5 bases). CDR1 and CDR2 (germline): SQVTM, ANQGSEA. The CDR3 spans 13 residues. The V end was cut by 3 bases, the J end by 1 base, with 9 bases between. Written as DNA, the CDR3 is TGCAGCGTTGATAGACAGCAGAACACTGAAGCTTTCTTT. This gives the protein CSVDRQQNTEAFF.

Note on this clone: Other DNA sequences from this sample encode an identical CDR3 as well. The V call is TRBV12-3 or TRBV12-4, the J call TRBJ1-4; D is uncertain. The CDR3 sequence is 12 residues long. The V end was cut by 3 bases, the J end by 5 bases, with 4 bases between. CDR3 in amino acids: CASSFPNEKLFF. CDR3 nucleotides: TGTGCCAGCAGTTTTCCCAATGAAAAACTGTTTTTT.

The chain employs TRBV30 and TRBJ2-7; 8 bases are shared with TRBD2. The trim removed 5 bases at V and 2 bases at J, leaving 8 bases unmatched. The CDR3 has 14 residues. CDR1 is GTSNPN, CDR2 SVGIG, per germline (reference sequence). The CDR3 loop is CAWGPGGQTYEQYF. As DNA, the CDR3 is TGTGCCTGGGGTCCGGGGGGGCAGACCTACGAGCAGTACTTC.

The chain combines TRBV6-1 with TRBJ2-7, with a possible D match to TRBD2 (6 bases). From germline, CDR1 is MNHNS and CDR2 SASEGT. V lost 2 bases, J lost 6 bases, and 14 bases lay in between. This CDR3 contains 14 residues. The CDR3 sequence is CASSESSGWGEQYF. DNA of the CDR3: TGTGCCAGCAGTGAATCGAGCGGGTGGGGCGAGCAGTACTTC.

This clone was detected a few times. The chain joins TRBV6-2 or TRBV6-3 to TRBJ1-5; 8 bases line up with TRBD1. Germline CDR1 is MNHEY and CDR2 is SVGEGT. CDR3 length: 13 residues. The V and J ends lost 6 bases and 7 bases, in that order; junction bases with no gene match: 5. The CDR3 DNA is TGTGCCAGCAGCCAGGGGGCAGGGCAGCCCCAGCATTTT. Amino acids: CASSQGAGQPQHF.

This clone was found once. The rearrangement links TRBV6-5 to TRBJ1-1, with 8 positions matching TRBD1. Trimming removed 4 bases from V and 4 bases from J; junction bases left unmatched: 8. The CDR3 is 15 residues long. The germline V gene has CDR1 MNHEY and CDR2 SVGAGI. The CDR3, as DNA: TGTGCCAGCAGTTTCCATAGCACAGGGGGCACTGAAGCTTTCTTT. Translating it yields CASSFHSTGGTEAFF.

CDR3 nucleotides: TGCGCCAGCAGCTTGGTGGCAGGGACAGAGACCCAGTACTTC. Translating gives CASSLVAGTETQYF. The chain uses TRBV5-1 and TRBJ2-5; D is possibly TRBD1 or TRBD2 (5 bases each). The CDR3 covers 14 residues. Germline V gene data show CDR1 as SGHRS and CDR2 as YFSETQ. V gave up 0 bases and J gave up 4 bases, with 10 bases separating them.

This rearrangement joins TRBV4-3 to TRBJ1-2; D call uncertain. V lost 0 bases, J lost 0 bases, and 11 bases lay in between. CDR1 is LGHNA and CDR2 is YSLEER in the germline V gene. The CDR3 contains 16 residues. The CDR3 here is CASSQDSERTNYGYTF. CDR3 nucleotide sequence: TGCGCCAGCAGCCAAGATAGCGAGAGAACTAACTATGGCTACACCTTC.

This chain's CDR3 is CASSPPTSGGWLQETQYF. As DNA, the CDR3 is TGTGCCAGCAGTCCTCCTACTAGCGGGGGCTGGCTACAAGAGACCCAGTACTTC. This chain connects TRBV28 to TRBJ2-5, with 11 bases fitting TRBD2. Germline-derived CDR1 and CDR2 are MDHEN and SYDVKM. V lost 5 bases to trimming and J lost 2 bases; unmatched junction nucleotides: 13. This CDR3 region has 18 residues.

The rearrangement uses TRBV28 and TRBJ1-4, with 11 bases matching TRBD1. Germline CDR1 MDHEN, CDR2 SYDVKM. The CDR3 has 18 amino acids. The V segment lost 4 bases and the J segment 0 bases; nucleotides outside the gene matches: 7. CDR3 sequence: CASSSPGTGGPTNEKLFF. The CDR3 DNA is TGTGCCAGCAGTTCCCCCGGGACAGGGGGGCCAACTAATGAAAAACTGTTTTTT.

Here the CDR3 DNA reads TGCGCCAGCAGTGGATCCAGGGACAGGGGCTACTATGGCTACACCTTC. Protein sequence: CASSGSRDRGYYGYTF. This chain connects TRBV10-1 to TRBJ1-2, with 10 bases aligning to TRBD1. Germline CDR1 WNHNN, CDR2 SYGVQD (reference sequence). CDR3 length: 16 residues. The junction had 8 bases not matched to a gene; V was cut back by 4 bases and J by 3 bases.

V usage is TRBV5-1 and J usage is TRBJ2-1, with 13 bases lining up with TRBD2. The V gene end was trimmed by 4 bases and the J gene end by 4 bases; junction bases not matched to a gene: 8. Germline V gene lookup returns CDR1 SGHRS and CDR2 YFSETQ. The CDR3 has 17 residues. This CDR3 reads CASSLTSGGASYNEQFF. In DNA, the CDR3 is TGCGCCAGCAGCCTTACTAGCGGGGGGGCCTCGTACAATGAGCAGTTCTTC.

The chain couples TRBV5-5 to TRBJ2-4; D uncertain. Germline loops: CDR1 SGHKS, CDR2 YYEKEE (reference sequence). V lost 0 bases to trimming and J lost 3 bases, with 7 bases between them. The CDR3 consists of 14 residues. CDR3 nucleotide sequence: TGTGCCAGCAGCTTGGCAGTCTACAAAAACATTCAGTACTTC. Protein: CASSLAVYKNIQYF.

The chain carries TRBV7-2 and TRBJ2-3; TRBD2 matches 7 bases. Per germline, CDR1 SGHTA and CDR2 FQGNSA. Germline trimming cut 5 bases from V and 0 bases from J; bases unmatched to any gene: 5. The CDR3 totals 15 residues. The CDR3 nucleotides are TGTGCCAGCAGCCTACAAGCGGGGAGCACAGATACGCAGTATTTT. Its protein is CASSLQAGSTDTQYF. The entire variable domain, with the rest obtained from reference TRBV7-2 and TRBJ2-3, is as follows: GAGVSQSPSNKVTEKGKDVELRCDPISGHTALYWYRQSLGQGLEFLIYFQGNSAPDKSGLPSDRFSAERTGGSVSTLTIQRTQQEDSAVYLCASSLQAGSTDTQYFGPGTRLTVL.

This clone was seen more than once but under ten times. This chain links TRBV27 with TRBJ1-5, with D hard to call. This CDR3 comprises 14 residues. Germline V gives CDR1 MNHEY, CDR2 SMNVEV (reference sequence). V was pared by 2 bases and J by 7 bases, with 12 bases between. The CDR3 reads CASSLVGPAQPQHF. In DNA form, the CDR3 reads TGTGCCAGCAGTTTAGTAGGCCCTGCCCAGCCCCAGCATTTT.

The V and J genes are TRBV28 and TRBJ1-6; weak D call: TRBD1 (6 bases). Trimming cost V 4 bases and J 4 bases, with 17 bases left between them. The germline V gene has CDR1 MDHEN and CDR2 SYDVKM. The CDR3 sequence is 17 residues long. CDR3 DNA: TGTGCCAGCAGTTCCCCTCCAGGGGCAGGTTATAATTCACCCCTCCACTTT. Protein sequence: CASSSPPGAGYNSPLHF.

The chain recombines TRBV7-2 with TRBJ1-5; D perhaps matches TRBD1 (5 bases). The CDR3 spans 14 residues. V was trimmed by 1 base and J by 6 bases, leaving 10 bases between them. Germline CDR1 and CDR2: SGHTA and FQGNSA. CDR3 residues: CASSLEAGPQPQHF. The DNA for the CDR3 is TGTGCCAGCAGCTTAGAAGCAGGGCCTCAGCCCCAGCATTTT.

Regarding this clone: An end of the junction differs from the germline gene, which may be a read error. The chain is built from TRBV30 and TRBJ2-3; weak D call: TRBD2 (6 bases). Germline V gene sequence: CDR1 GTSNPN, CDR2 SVGIG (reference sequence). The CDR3 contains 12 residues. The CDR3 is CAWSVPLSRGNF. CDR3 DNA sequence: TGTGCCTGGAGTGTACCCCTCTCTCGGGGGAATTTT. Looking up the rest from reference TRBV30 and TRBJ2-3 gives the full variable domain: SQTIHQWPATLVQPVGSPLSLECTVEGTSNPNLYWYRQAAGRGLQLLFYSVGIGQISSEVPQNLSASRPQDRQFILSSKKLLLSDSGFYLCAWSVPLSRGNFGPGTRLTVL.

The chain couples TRBV7-2 to TRBJ1-5; no clear D. The CDR3 runs to 16 residues. Trimming cost V 1 base and J 0 bases, with 10 bases left between them. Germline V lookup: CDR1 SGHTA, CDR2 FQGNSA. The CDR3 DNA reads TGTGCCAGCAGCTTAGGGAGGTTCAATAGCAATCAGCCCCAGCATTTT. Residues: CASSLGRFNSNQPQHF.

The gene calls are TRBV7-2 and TRBJ1-2; no clear D. Trimming removed 5 bases from V and 6 bases from J, with 13 bases in between. The germline V gene encodes CDR1 SGHTA and CDR2 FQGNSA. The CDR3 spans 13 residues. CDR3 in DNA: TGTGCCAGCAGCCCGGCAGGTTTAAATGGCTACACCTTC. Protein product: CASSPAGLNGYTF.

The V and J genes are TRBV30 and TRBJ2-1; D tentatively reads TRBD1 or TRBD2 (6 bases each). The germline V gene has CDR1 GTSNPN and CDR2 SVGIG (reference sequence). CDR3 length: 16 amino acids. The V end lost 1 base, the J end lost 7 bases, and 20 bases lay between the germline ends. In DNA form, the CDR3 reads TGTGCCTGGAGTGCTCAGGGTTGGGGGGCGAGAAATGAGCAGTTCTTC. Amino acid sequence: CAWSAQGWGARNEQFF.

CDR3 nucleotide sequence: TGTGCCAGCAGTTTATCGGGGGGCCGGCCCCAGCATTTT. This codes for CASSLSGGRPQHF. The rearrangement uses TRBV12-3 or TRBV12-4 and TRBJ1-5, with a possible D match to TRBD1 (6 bases). Trimming stripped 2 bases from V and 9 bases from J, with 11 bases between. The CDR3 is 13 amino acids.